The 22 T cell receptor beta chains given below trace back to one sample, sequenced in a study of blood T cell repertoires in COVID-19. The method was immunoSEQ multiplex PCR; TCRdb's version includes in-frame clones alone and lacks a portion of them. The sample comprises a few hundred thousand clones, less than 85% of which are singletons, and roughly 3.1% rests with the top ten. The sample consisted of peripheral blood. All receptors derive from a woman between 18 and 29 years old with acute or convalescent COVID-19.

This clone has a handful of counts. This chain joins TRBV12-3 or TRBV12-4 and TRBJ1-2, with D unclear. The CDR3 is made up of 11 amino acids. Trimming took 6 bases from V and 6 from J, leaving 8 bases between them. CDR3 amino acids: CASSPHDGYTF. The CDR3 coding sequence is TGTGCCAGCAGCCCCCATGATGGCTACACCTTC.

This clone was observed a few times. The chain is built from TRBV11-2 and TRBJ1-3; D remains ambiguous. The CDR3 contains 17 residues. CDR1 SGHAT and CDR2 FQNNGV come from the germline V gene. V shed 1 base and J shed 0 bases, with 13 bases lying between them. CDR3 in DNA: TGTGCCAGCAGCTTAGTTGAGTTCGCTTCCTCTGGAAACACCATATATTTT. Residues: CASSLVEFASSGNTIYF.

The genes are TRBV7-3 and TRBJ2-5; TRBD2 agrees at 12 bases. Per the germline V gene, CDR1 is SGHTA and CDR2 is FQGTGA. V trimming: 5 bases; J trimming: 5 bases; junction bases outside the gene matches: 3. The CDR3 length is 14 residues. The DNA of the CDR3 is TGTGCCAGCAGCCTAGCGGGAGGGAAGGAGACCCAGTACTTC. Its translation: CASSLAGGKETQYF. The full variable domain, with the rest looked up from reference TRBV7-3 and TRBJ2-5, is GAGVSQTPSNKVTEKGKYVELRCDPISGHTALYWYRQSLGQGPEFLIYFQGTGAADDSGLPNDRFFAVRPEGSVSTLKIQRTERGDSAVYLCASSLAGGKETQYFGPGTRLLVL.

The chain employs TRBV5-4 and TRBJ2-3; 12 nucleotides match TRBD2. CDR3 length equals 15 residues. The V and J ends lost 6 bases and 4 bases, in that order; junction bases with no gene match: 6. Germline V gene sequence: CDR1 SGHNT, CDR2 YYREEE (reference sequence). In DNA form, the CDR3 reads TGTGCCAGCACCCTAGCGGGAGGGAGGTCAGATACGCAGTATTTT. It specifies CASTLAGGRSDTQYF.

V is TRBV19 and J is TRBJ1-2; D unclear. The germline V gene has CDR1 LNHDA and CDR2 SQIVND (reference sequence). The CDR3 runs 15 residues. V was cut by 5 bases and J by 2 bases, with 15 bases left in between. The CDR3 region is CASSERSAGNYGYTF. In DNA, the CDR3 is TGTGCCAGTAGTGAGAGGTCGGCGGGGAACTATGGCTACACCTTC.

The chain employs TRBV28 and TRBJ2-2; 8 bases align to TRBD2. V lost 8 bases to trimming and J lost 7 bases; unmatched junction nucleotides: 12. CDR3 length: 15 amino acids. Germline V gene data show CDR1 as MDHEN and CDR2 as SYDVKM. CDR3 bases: TGTGCCAGCTCCCGGGGGGGGGCTAGGATCGGGGAGCTGTTTTTT. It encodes CASSRGGARIGELFF.

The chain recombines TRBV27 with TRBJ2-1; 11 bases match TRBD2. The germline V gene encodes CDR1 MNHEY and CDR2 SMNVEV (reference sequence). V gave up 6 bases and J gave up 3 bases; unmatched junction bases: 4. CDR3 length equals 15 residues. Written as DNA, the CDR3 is TGTGCCAGCAGAGACCTAGCGGGAGGCTACAATGAGCAGTTCTTC. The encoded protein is CASRDLAGGYNEQFF.

CDR3 loop: CSVETGQGYEQYF. The CDR3 region has the DNA TGCAGCGTTGAAACGGGACAGGGCTACGAGCAGTACTTC. The chain uses TRBV29-1 and TRBJ2-7, with 9 bases aligning to TRBD1. This CDR3 comprises 13 residues. CDR1 is SQVTM and CDR2 is ANQGSEA in the germline V gene. Germline trimming cut 2 bases from V and 3 bases from J; bases unmatched to any gene: 2.

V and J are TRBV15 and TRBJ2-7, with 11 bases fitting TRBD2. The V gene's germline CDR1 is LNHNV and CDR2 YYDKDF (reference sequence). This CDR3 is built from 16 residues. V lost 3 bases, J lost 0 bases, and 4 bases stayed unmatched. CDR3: CATSRKLAGASYEQYF. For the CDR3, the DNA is TGTGCCACCAGCAGGAAACTAGCGGGAGCCTCCTACGAGCAGTACTTC.

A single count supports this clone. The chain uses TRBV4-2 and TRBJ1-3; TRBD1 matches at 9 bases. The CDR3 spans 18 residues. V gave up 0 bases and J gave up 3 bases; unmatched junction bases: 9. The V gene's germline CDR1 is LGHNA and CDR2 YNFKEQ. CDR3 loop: CASSQDHRTGEFGNTIYF. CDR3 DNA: TGTGCCAGCAGCCAAGACCACAGGACAGGGGAATTTGGAAACACCATATATTTT.

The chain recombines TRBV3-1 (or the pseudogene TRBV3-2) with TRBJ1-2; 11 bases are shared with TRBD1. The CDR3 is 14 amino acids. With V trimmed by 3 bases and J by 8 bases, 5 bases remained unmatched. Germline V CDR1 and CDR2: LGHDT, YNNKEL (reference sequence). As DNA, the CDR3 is TGTGCCAGCAGCCAGGGGACAGGGGGGGACGGCTACACCTTC. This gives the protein CASSQGTGGDGYTF.

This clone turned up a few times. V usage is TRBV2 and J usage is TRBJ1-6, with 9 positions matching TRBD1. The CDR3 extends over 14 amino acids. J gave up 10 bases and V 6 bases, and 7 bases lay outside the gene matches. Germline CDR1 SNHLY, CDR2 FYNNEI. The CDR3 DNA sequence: TGTGCCAGCAGCCCGGGACAGGGTGGGTCACCCCTCCACTTT. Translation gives CASSPGQGGSPLHF. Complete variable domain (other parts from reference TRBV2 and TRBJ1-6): EPEVTQTPSHQVTQMGQEVILRCVPISNHLYFYWYRQILGQKVEFLVSFYNNEISEKSEIFDDQFSVERPDGSNFTLKIRSTKLEDSAMYFCASSPGQGGSPLHFGNGTRLTVT.

CDR3 protein: CASSYWASGRAREQYF. Here the CDR3 DNA reads TGTGCCAGCAGTTACTGGGCTAGCGGGAGGGCGAGGGAGCAGTACTTC. V is TRBV6-5 and J is TRBJ2-7; 12 bases map to TRBD2. The CDR3 runs 16 residues. V shed 1 base, J shed 7 bases, and the junction held 8 bases outside the gene matches. CDR1 is MNHEY, CDR2 SVGAGI, per germline.

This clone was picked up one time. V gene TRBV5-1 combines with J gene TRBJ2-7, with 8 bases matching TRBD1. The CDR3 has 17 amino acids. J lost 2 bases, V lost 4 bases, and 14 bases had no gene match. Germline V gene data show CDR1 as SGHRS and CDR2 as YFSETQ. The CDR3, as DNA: TGCGCCAGCAGCCGGGAGCAGGGGGCTGTGATCCCCTACGAGCAGTACTTC. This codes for CASSREQGAVIPYEQYF.

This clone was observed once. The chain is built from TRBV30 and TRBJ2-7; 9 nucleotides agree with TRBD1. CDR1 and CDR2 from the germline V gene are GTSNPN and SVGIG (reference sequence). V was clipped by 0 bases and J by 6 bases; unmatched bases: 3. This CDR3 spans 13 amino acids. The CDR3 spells CAWSVGQGSEQYF. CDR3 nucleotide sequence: TGTGCCTGGAGTGTGGGACAGGGTTCCGAGCAGTACTTC.

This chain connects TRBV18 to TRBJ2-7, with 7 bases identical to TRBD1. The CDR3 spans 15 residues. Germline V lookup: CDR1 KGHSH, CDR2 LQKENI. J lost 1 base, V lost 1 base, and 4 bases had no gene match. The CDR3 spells CASSPRQGESYEQYF. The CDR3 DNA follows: TGTGCCAGCTCACCACGGCAGGGGGAGTCCTACGAGCAGTACTTC.

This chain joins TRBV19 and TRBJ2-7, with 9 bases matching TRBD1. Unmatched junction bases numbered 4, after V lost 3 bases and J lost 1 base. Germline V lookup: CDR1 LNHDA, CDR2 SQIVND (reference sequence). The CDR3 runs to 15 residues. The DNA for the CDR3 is TGTGCCAGTAGTATCGGACAGGGGATTTCCTACGAGCAGTACTTC. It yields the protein CASSIGQGISYEQYF.

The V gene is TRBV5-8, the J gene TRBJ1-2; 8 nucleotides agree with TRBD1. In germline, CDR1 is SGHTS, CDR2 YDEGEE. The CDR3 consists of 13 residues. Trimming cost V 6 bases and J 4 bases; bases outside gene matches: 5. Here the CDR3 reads CASTRGTGYGYTF. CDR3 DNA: TGTGCCAGCACCCGGGGGACAGGCTATGGCTACACCTTC.

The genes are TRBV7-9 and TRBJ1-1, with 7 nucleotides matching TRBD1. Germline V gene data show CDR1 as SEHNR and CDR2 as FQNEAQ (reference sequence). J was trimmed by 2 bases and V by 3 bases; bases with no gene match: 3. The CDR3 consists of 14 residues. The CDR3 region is CASSLGQHNTEAFF. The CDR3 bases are TGTGCCAGCAGCTTGGGACAGCATAACACTGAAGCTTTCTTT.

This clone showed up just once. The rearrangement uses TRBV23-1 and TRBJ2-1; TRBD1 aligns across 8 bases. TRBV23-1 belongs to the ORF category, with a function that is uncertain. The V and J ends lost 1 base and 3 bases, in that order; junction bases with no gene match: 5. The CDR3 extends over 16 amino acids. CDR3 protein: CASSQWETGDYNEQFF. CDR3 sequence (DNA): TGCGCCAGCAGTCAATGGGAGACAGGGGACTACAATGAGCAGTTCTTC.

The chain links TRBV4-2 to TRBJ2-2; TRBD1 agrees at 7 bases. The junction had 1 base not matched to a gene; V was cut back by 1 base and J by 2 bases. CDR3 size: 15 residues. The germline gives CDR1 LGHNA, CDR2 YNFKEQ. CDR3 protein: CASSQGDSNTGELFF. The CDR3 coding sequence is TGTGCCAGCAGCCAAGGGGACAGTAACACCGGGGAGCTGTTTTTT.

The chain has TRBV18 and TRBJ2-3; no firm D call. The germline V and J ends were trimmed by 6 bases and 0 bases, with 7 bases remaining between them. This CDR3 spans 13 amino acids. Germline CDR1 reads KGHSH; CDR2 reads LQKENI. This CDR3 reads CASSYPSTDTQYF. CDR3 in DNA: TGTGCCAGCTCCTACCCCAGCACAGATACGCAGTATTTT.